This T cell receptor beta chain derives from a study of CD8 T cells in ankylosing spondylitis. Study-wide findings and caveats: Reactive arthritis synovial fluid and blood previously showed some of these motif variants. It was reported that disease-linked clones were significantly enriched in matched ankylosing spondylitis synovial fluid.

By quantitative 5'-RACE with molecular barcodes, the TCR beta libraries were made. Each CDR3 protein gets one entry after TCRdb re-called the 5' RACE reads with MiXCR. Counted here are a few hundred thousand distinct CDR3 sequences, 18% occurring once; the ten biggest clones make up over 25%. As regards this clonotype: Its antigen is unidentified.

The V segment lost 5 bases and the J segment 4 bases; nucleotides outside the gene matches: 8. The CDR3 sequence is 15 residues long. The specimen was blood, either unsorted or a sorted T cell fraction (not recorded which). The receptor was isolated from a male donor with ankylosing spondylitis or in good health (not recorded which). The chain is built from TRBV12-3 or TRBV12-4 and TRBJ2-3, with TRBD1 matching over 8 bases. CDR3 amino acids: CASSEARGRPDTQYF. CDR3 bases: TGTGCCAGCAGTGAAGCCAGGGGGCGGCCAGATACGCAGTATTTT.